This T cell receptor beta chain came from a study of T cell responses to AZD1222 COVID-19 vaccine. Overall study results and limits: Receipt of two AZD1222 doses was followed by a rise in Spike-specific TCR breadth and depth. Targets within unmutated variant regions were reportedly found for nearly half of spike-specific TCRs. Females outnumbered males among donors, who were mostly white British; clonal diversity was possibly underestimated. Researchers report vaccine-associated CD4 TCRs spanning spike, with dominance at 160-218 and 743-854.

This clone was seen just once. Its antigen remains unknown. This CDR3 is 13 amino acids long. Trimming stripped 0 bases from V and 3 bases from J, with 6 bases between. The germline gives CDR1 KGHSH, CDR2 LQKENI. The protocol was immunoSEQ multiplex PCR, while the TCRdb copy is restricted to in-frame clones and leaves out a portion. The sample has some 120,000 clones, about nine tenths seen once; the top ten hold roughly 7.8%. The source material was peripheral blood, sampled on day 0 of AZD1222 vaccination. The chain carries TRBV18 and TRBJ2-7, with D tentatively TRBD1 (6 bases). The TCR originated in an adult in good health. The CDR3, as DNA: TGTGCCAGCTCACCACCGACAGGCTACGAGCAGTACTTC. It yields the protein CASSPPTGYEQYF. Combining the CDR3 with reference TRBV18 and TRBJ2-7 gives the whole variable domain NAGVMQNPRHLVRRRGQEARLRCSPMKGHSHVYWYRQLPEEGLKFMVYLQKENIIDESGMPKERFSAEFPKEGPSILRIQQVVRGDSAAYFCASSPPTGYEQYFGPGTRLTVT.